A single sample gave rise to the 8 T cell receptor beta chains below, sequenced in a study of blood T cells in healthy people across ages. Then a second PCR, running about 6 to 11 cycles, was carried out with a sample-barcoded 5' primer and a J-beta primer mix. TCRdb itself ran the 5' RACE reads through MiXCR, one entry per CDR3 protein. The sample lists roughly 1.9 million distinct CDR3 sequences; roughly two fifths were seen once. Sequenced input: blood. The receptors originated from a human donor in good health.

This clonotype was seen a few times. The CDR3 DNA follows: TGTGCCAGCAGCCAAGATTTCCCTAGCGGGGGATACACAGATACGCAGTATTTT. This encodes CASSQDFPSGGYTDTQYF. V usage is TRBV4-2 and J usage is TRBJ2-3; the match to TRBD2 covers 10 bases. CDR3 length equals 18 residues. Looked up from germline, CDR1 is LGHNA and CDR2 is YNFKEQ. With 0 bases clipped from V and 2 bases from J, the junction kept 8 bases outside the gene matches.

Only a few counts were recorded for this clonotype. This chain links TRBV15 with TRBJ1-5, with 7 bases fitting TRBD1. Germline V gene data show CDR1 as LNHNV and CDR2 as YYDKDF (reference sequence). The V segment lost 5 bases and the J segment 1 base; nucleotides outside the gene matches: 5. The CDR3 loop spans 15 amino acids. CDR3 coding DNA: TGTGCCACCAGCGACAGGGTGGGAAGCAATCAGCCCCAGCATTTT. Its protein is CATSDRVGSNQPQHF.

The chain couples TRBV6-5 to TRBJ2-3, with D possibly matching TRBD2 (7 bases). Trimming pared 7 bases from V and 5 bases from J, leaving 16 bases between. CDR3 length: 14 residues. CDR1 and CDR2 (germline): MNHEY, SVGAGI. The CDR3 region has the DNA TGTGCCAGCATACCCAGGGAGGGGGTAGATACGCAGTATTTT. This codes for CASIPREGVDTQYF.

The rearrangement links TRBV20-1 to TRBJ1-1; D possibly corresponds to TRBD1 (6 bases). The CDR3 loop spans 14 amino acids. V lost 6 bases and J 1 base, leaving 15 bases between the germline ends. Germline loops: CDR1 DFQATT, CDR2 SNEGSKA (reference sequence). CDR3 DNA sequence: TGCAGTGCCCAACGGGGGGCTGCGAACACTGAAGCTTTCTTT. Its translation is CSAQRGAANTEAFF.

The gene calls are TRBV6-6 and TRBJ2-3; D remains unclear. This CDR3 spans 16 amino acids. From germline, CDR1 is MNHNY and CDR2 SVGAGI (reference sequence). Trimming cost V 0 bases and J 6 bases, with 16 bases left between them. CDR3 nucleotide sequence: TGTGCCAGCAGTTACTCGACCGCGACCCCGCAGGATACGCAGTATTTT. Translated: CASSYSTATPQDTQYF.

The rearrangement joins TRBV6-4 to TRBJ2-4; 7 positions match TRBD2. The J call is in doubt because the DNA end fits TRBJ2-7 better. This CDR3 is built from 15 residues. Per germline, CDR1 MRHNA and CDR2 SNTAGT. CDR3: CASSEPGGAWDEQYF. CDR3 nucleotides: TGTGCCAGCAGTGAACCGGGGGGAGCTTGGGACGAGCAGTACTTC.

The V call is TRBV7-8, the J call TRBJ2-7, with D unresolved. CDR1 is SGHVS and CDR2 is FQNEAQ in the germline V gene. CDR3 length: 12 amino acids. Trimming removed 1 base at V and 7 bases at J, with 8 bases between. CDR3 amino acids: CASSLDGTEQYF. The CDR3 bases are TGTGCCAGCAGCTTAGACGGAACAGAGCAGTACTTC.

V usage is TRBV6-1 and J usage is TRBJ2-1; 10 bases are shared with TRBD2. The V segment lost 4 bases and the J segment 1 base; nucleotides outside the gene matches: 4. This CDR3 region has 16 residues. Germline CDR1 MNHNS, CDR2 SASEGT. The CDR3 DNA follows: TGTGCCAGCAGTGTACTGACTAGCGGGTCCTACAATGAGCAGTTCTTC. Its protein is CASSVLTSGSYNEQFF.